This paragraph covers one T cell receptor (beta chain) sequence. Its antigen remains unidentified. CDR1 is MNHEY and CDR2 is SVGEGT in the germline V gene. J gave up 5 bases and V 6 bases, and 4 bases lay outside the gene matches. CDR3 length equals 12 residues. The data were obtained in a study of vaccination and CD4 T cells after COVID-19. Turning to the study itself: Cultures that served as controls received a CEFX pool, an HIV-1 Nef pool, or no peptide.

Sequenced with the Oncomine TCR Beta short-read assay was DNA taken from cultured CD4+ T cells. Cultures of CD4+ T cells served as the source for extracting genomic DNA. TCRdb itself ran the PCR reads through MiXCR, one entry per CDR3 protein. Here the sample spans about 18,000 distinct CDR3 sequences, roughly 45% being singletons. Findings and limits, study-wide: Researchers report that a median about 89% of reactive clones in convalescent patients surfaced only post-vaccination.

Treatment in this sample: approximately nine-day PBMC culture with coronavirus spike peptide pools or control peptides (ViraFEST assay). Fresh replacement IL-2 medium substituted for half the medium on days 3 and 7. Material for sequencing was CD4+ T cells from blood, cultured in vitro. This receptor was obtained from a human donor who had recovered from COVID-19. The V call is TRBV6-2 or TRBV6-3, the J call TRBJ2-7; 7 nucleotides match TRBD2. Written as DNA, the CDR3 is TGTGCCAGCAGCGCGGGAGCCCACGAGCAGTACTTC. Translation gives CASSAGAHEQYF.